These 5 T cell receptor beta chains originate from one sample sequenced in a study of cytomegalovirus exposure and HLA in healthy donors. PCR used 60 Vbeta primers and 13 Jbeta primers. Produced via immunoSEQ multiplex PCR; TCRdb's table is partial and in-frame only. The data show 130,000 to 150,000 clones, around 80% seen once. Sequenced sample: PBMCs. All receptors derive from a man under 40 in good health and CMV-seronegative.

The chain has TRBV4-1 and TRBJ1-5; 9 bases match TRBD1. Germline V gene data show CDR1 as MGHRA and CDR2 as YSYEKL. This CDR3 comprises 15 residues. V was clipped by 2 bases and J by 5 bases; unmatched bases: 4. The CDR3 nucleotides read TGCGCCAGCAGCCAATACACAGGGGGCGATCAGCCCCAGCATTTT. Residues: CASSQYTGGDQPQHF.

The chain links TRBV28 to TRBJ2-7, with 7 bases aligning to TRBD1. This CDR3 contains 14 residues. The germline gives CDR1 MDHEN, CDR2 SYDVKM. Trimming took 5 bases from V and 5 from J; bases not matched to a gene: 9. The CDR3 DNA is TGTGCCAGCAGTCAACAGGGGTCTTTAGACGAGCAGTACTTC. Protein sequence: CASSQQGSLDEQYF.

The rearrangement uses TRBV7-2 and TRBJ1-2; D may be TRBD1 (5 bases). The CDR3 spans 18 residues. The V end lost 5 bases, the J end lost 7 bases, and 29 bases lay between the germline ends. Germline CDR1 SGHTA, CDR2 FQGNSA. The CDR3 protein is CASSTPRGSAQMVGGYTF. The CDR3 region has the DNA TGTGCCAGCAGCACCCCAAGGGGCAGCGCCCAGATGGTGGGTGGCTACACCTTC.

The chain uses TRBV20-1 and TRBJ1-1; D uncertain. The germline V gene encodes CDR1 DFQATT and CDR2 SNEGSKA (reference sequence). This CDR3 is built from 11 residues. Trimming took off 3 bases at V and 2 bases at J, with 4 bases between the two ends. The CDR3 region is CSASKNTEAFF. The DNA of the CDR3 is TGCAGTGCTAGCAAAAACACTGAAGCTTTCTTT.

This clone was counted once. The rearrangement uses TRBV5-6 and TRBJ2-1; 7 nucleotides line up with TRBD2. The CDR3 length is 13 residues. The V and J ends lost 1 base and 7 bases, in that order; junction bases with no gene match: 2. CDR1 and CDR2 from the germline V gene are SGHDT and YYEEEE. CDR3 nucleotide sequence: TGTGCCAGCAGCTTGCGGCGGGAGAATGAGCAGTTCTTC. Protein product: CASSLRRENEQFF.